The present entry profiles one T cell receptor (beta chain) with its context. Its target is not known. The read stops 3 residues short of the end of the CDR3; the missing end is completed from the germline J gene. Repertoires were generated with immunoSEQ multiplex PCR, while TCRdb's copy carries only in-frame clones and drops some. In total the sample includes roughly 70,000 clones, none of them seen once. This specimen belongs to a study of T cell clonality in common variable immunodeficiency. General study points: Reportedly, TCR beta sequences from common variable immunodeficiency showed fewer deletions and N-nucleotide insertions.

Both groups were predominantly of Caucasian heritage. Heparinized whole blood, 5 to 8 ml, came from each donor. Germline CDR1 reads SGHAT; CDR2 reads FQDESV (reference sequence). CDR3 length: 14 residues. The sequence came from a person aged 18 to 75 in good health. The gene calls are TRBV11-1 and TRBJ1-2; D is perhaps TRBD1 (5 bases). Sequencing input: peripheral blood mononuclear cells. CDR3 loop: CASSLVGGTGGYTF. The CDR3 DNA, read in part, is TGTGCCAGCAGCTTAGTGGGCGGAACAGGCGGC.